These 19 T cell receptor beta chains were all obtained from the same sample, sequenced in a study of T cell responses to AZD1222 COVID-19 vaccine. Assay used: immunoSEQ multiplex PCR; TCRdb lists only in-frame clones, some missing. The table shows roughly 66,000 clones, with around 82% occurring only once. The specimen comprised peripheral blood, sampled on day 0 of AZD1222 vaccination. The origin of the receptors is an adult in good health.

This clone was seen a few times. The chain couples TRBV5-4 to TRBJ1-1; 7 bases match TRBD1. CDR1 is SGHNT and CDR2 is YYREEE in the germline V gene (reference sequence). Trimming removed 2 bases from V and 1 base from J; junction bases left unmatched: 2. The CDR3 totals 14 residues. In DNA, the CDR3 is TGTGCCAGCAGCTTCCAGGGGGGGAACACTGAAGCTTTCTTT. Translated, it gives CASSFQGGNTEAFF.

The J gene is TRBJ2-3, the V gene TRBV29-1, with 7 bases lining up with TRBD2. Germline assignment: CDR1 SQVTM and CDR2 ANQGSEA. Trimming at V came to 4 bases and at J to 0 bases, leaving 7 bases not matched to a gene. The CDR3 loop spans 15 amino acids. The CDR3 is CSVGGGSRSTDTQYF. The DNA for the CDR3 is TGCAGCGTTGGGGGAGGGAGCCGAAGCACAGATACGCAGTATTTT.

The rearrangement links TRBV28 to TRBJ1-1; unclear D gene. Trimming removed 3 bases at V and 11 bases at J, with 10 bases between. The CDR3 totals 11 residues. CDR1 and CDR2 (germline): MDHEN, SYDVKM. The CDR3, as DNA: TGTGCCAGCAGTTTCATGGCGCGTGCTTTCTTT. Translated, it gives CASSFMARAFF.

This clone is categorized as medium-sized. The chain is built from TRBV2 and TRBJ1-2; TRBD1 matches 7 bases. CDR3 length: 14 residues. The ends lost 6 bases at V and 1 base at J; junction bases unmatched: 5. Per the germline V gene, CDR1 is SNHLY and CDR2 is FYNNEI. For the CDR3, the DNA is TGTGCCAGCAGCGCCGGACAGGTTAACTATGGCTACACCTTC. Its protein product is CASSAGQVNYGYTF.

V and J are TRBV19 and TRBJ1-6, with D hard to call. There are 14 residues in the CDR3. CDR1 is LNHDA, CDR2 SQIVND, per germline (reference sequence). Trimming took off 7 bases at V and 8 bases at J, with 15 bases between the two ends. CDR3 coding DNA: TGTGCCAGTATGGCCGGGCAGCGAGATTCACCCCTCCACTTT. Translating it yields CASMAGQRDSPLHF.

This clone was picked up one time. This chain joins TRBV11-2 and TRBJ2-2; the D gene is possibly TRBD1 (6 bases). The CDR3 consists of 15 residues. Trimming pared 5 bases from V and 2 bases from J, leaving 12 bases between. In germline, CDR1 is SGHAT, CDR2 FQNNGV. The CDR3 loop is CASSADRINTGELFF. The CDR3 nucleotides read TGTGCCAGCAGCGCCGACAGGATCAACACCGGGGAGCTGTTTTTT.

The gene calls are TRBV5-1 and TRBJ2-5; 15 nucleotides agree with TRBD2. This CDR3 region has 16 residues. With 5 bases clipped from V and 2 bases from J, the junction kept 4 bases outside the gene matches. Germline V gives CDR1 SGHRS, CDR2 YFSETQ. The CDR3 region is CASRSGLAGGQETQYF. CDR3 nucleotides: TGCGCCAGCAGATCCGGACTAGCGGGGGGGCAAGAGACCCAGTACTTC.

This rearrangement joins TRBV5-1 to TRBJ1-5, with D tentatively TRBD1 (6 bases). Per germline, CDR1 SGHRS and CDR2 YFSETQ. This CDR3 region has 16 residues. Trimming took off 0 bases at V and 1 base at J, with 11 bases between the two ends. The CDR3 is CASSLGTGTSNQPQHF. Written as DNA, the CDR3 is TGCGCCAGCAGCTTGGGAACAGGGACAAGCAATCAGCCCCAGCATTTT.

This chain joins TRBV7-6 and TRBJ2-2; 12 bases agree with TRBD2. Germline assignment: CDR1 SGHVS and CDR2 FNYEAQ. The trim removed 3 bases at V and 5 bases at J, leaving 4 bases unmatched. The CDR3 has 16 amino acids. The CDR3 DNA sequence: TGTGCCAGCAGCTTGTCGACTAGCGGGGGTACCGGGGAGCTGTTTTTT. Its protein product is CASSLSTSGGTGELFF. The complete variable domain, with remaining parts taken from reference TRBV7-6 and TRBJ2-2, reads GAGVSQSPRYKVTKRGQDVALRCDPISGHVSLYWYRQALGQGPEFLTYFNYEAQQDKSGLPNDRFSAERPEGSISTLTIQRTEQRDSAMYRCASSLSTSGGTGELFFGEGSRLTVL.

This sequence joins TRBV7-9 and TRBJ1-2; no reliable D call. V was pared by 5 bases and J by 4 bases, with 8 bases between. The CDR3 covers 12 residues. CDR1 SEHNR and CDR2 FQNEAQ come from the germline V gene (reference sequence). The CDR3 spells CASSPEGYGYTF. The DNA of the CDR3 is TGTGCCAGCAGCCCGGAGGGCTATGGCTACACCTTC.

This rearrangement joins TRBV11-3 to TRBJ2-3; the match to TRBD2 covers 14 bases. Germline lookup yields CDR1 SGHNT and CDR2 YENEEA. The CDR3 contains 16 residues. Trimming cost V 5 bases and J 3 bases; bases outside gene matches: 4. CDR3 DNA sequence: TGTGCCAGCAGCCAAGGGACTAGCGGGAGAACAGATACGCAGTATTTT. Amino acids: CASSQGTSGRTDTQYF.

The chain uses TRBV19 and TRBJ1-5, with a possible D match to TRBD1 (5 bases). Trimming removed 2 bases from V and 7 bases from J, with 18 bases in between. This CDR3 is 16 amino acids long. The V gene's germline CDR1 is LNHDA and CDR2 SQIVND (reference sequence). The DNA of the CDR3 is TGTGCCAGTAGTATATTATCGCTTGGGGGTGGGCAGCCCCAGCATTTT. Its protein product is CASSILSLGGGQPQHF.

This chain uses TRBV3-1 (or the pseudogene TRBV3-2) with TRBJ2-2; no reliable D call. The germline gives CDR1 LGHDT, CDR2 YNNKEL (reference sequence). Trimming removed 4 bases from V and 5 bases from J, with 5 bases in between. This CDR3 is 12 amino acids long. Here the CDR3 DNA reads TGTGCCAGCAGCCGGGATACCGGGGAGCTGTTTTTT. The encoded protein is CASSRDTGELFF.

The chain joins TRBV2 to TRBJ1-1; D possibly corresponds to TRBD1 (5 bases). This CDR3 has 12 amino acids. CDR1 and CDR2 (germline): SNHLY, FYNNEI. Trimming stripped 5 bases from V and 8 bases from J, with 12 bases between. CDR3 in amino acids: CASSSDSGEAFF. CDR3 sequence (DNA): TGTGCCAGCAGTTCTGACAGTGGCGAAGCTTTCTTT. The full variable domain, with the rest looked up from reference TRBV2 and TRBJ1-1, is EPEVTQTPSHQVTQMGQEVILRCVPISNHLYFYWYRQILGQKVEFLVSFYNNEISEKSEIFDDQFSVERPDGSNFTLKIRSTKLEDSAMYFCASSSDSGEAFFGQGTRLTVV.

The chain joins TRBV6-2 or TRBV6-3 to TRBJ2-3; no reliable D call. V was clipped by 1 base and J by 5 bases, with 10 bases between them. CDR3 size: 14 residues. Per the germline V gene, CDR1 is MNHEY and CDR2 is SVGEGT. The CDR3 DNA sequence: TGTGCCAGCAGTTACTTGGCTAGTCGAGATACGCAGTATTTT. Translated, it gives CASSYLASRDTQYF.

This chain links TRBV5-6 with TRBJ1-1, with 7 positions matching TRBD1. Germline assignment: CDR1 SGHDT and CDR2 YYEEEE. This CDR3 comprises 13 residues. Losses at the gene ends were 3 bases for V and 4 bases for J; bases not matched to a gene: 3. CDR3 coding DNA: TGTGCCAGCAGCTCAACAGGGGTCACTGAAGCTTTCTTT. Amino acid sequence: CASSSTGVTEAFF.

J is TRBJ2-7 and V is TRBV6-6; D unresolved. The germline V and J ends were trimmed by 4 bases and 7 bases, with 11 bases remaining between them. Germline V gene data show CDR1 as MNHNY and CDR2 as SVGAGI (reference sequence). This CDR3 region has 12 residues. CDR3 sequence: CASSSFVAEQYF. CDR3 nucleotide sequence: TGTGCCAGCAGTTCGTTTGTAGCTGAGCAGTACTTC.

This clone was seen a single time. V gene TRBV7-9 combines with J gene TRBJ2-3; 9 bases align to TRBD2. CDR1 and CDR2 from the germline V gene are SEHNR and FQNEAQ (reference sequence). There are 15 residues in the CDR3. V was clipped by 0 bases and J by 7 bases; unmatched bases: 5. For the CDR3, the DNA is TGTGCCAGCAGCTTAGCTAGCGGGGGACCAAATACGCAGTATTTT. Amino acids: CASSLASGGPNTQYF.

This rearrangement joins TRBV18 to TRBJ1-5; 9 bases are a match to TRBD1. CDR1 is KGHSH, CDR2 LQKENI, per germline. CDR3 size: 15 residues. Trimming cost V 5 bases and J 4 bases; bases outside gene matches: 6. CDR3 residues: CASSSRTGANQPQHF. As DNA, the CDR3 is TGTGCCAGCTCAAGTCGGACAGGGGCGAATCAGCCCCAGCATTTT.